This T cell receptor (beta chain) was sequenced for a study of vaccination and CD4 T cells after COVID-19. Study at large: Spike peptides, overlapping and drawn from SARS-CoV-2, HCoV-NL63, HCoV-OC43 and HCoV-229E, were used to stimulate cells. Notes on the study in general: Going from 21 to 38, median SARS-CoV-2-reactive clonotypes did not rise significantly.

Treatment defined: approximately 9-day PBMC culture with coronavirus spike peptide pools or control peptides (ViraFEST assay). Half-medium replacement with fresh IL-2 medium took place on days 3 and 7. Comments on this clonotype: The antigen remains undetermined.

Sequence data for DNA of cultured CD4+ T cells were generated by the Oncomine TCR Beta short-read assay. One entry per CDR3 protein results from TCRdb running MiXCR on the PCR reads. The table includes about 12,000 distinct CDR3 sequences, about 53% detected once. The CDR3 totals 12 residues. The germline V gene encodes CDR1 SGHTA and CDR2 FQGTGA. V dropped 3 bases and J dropped 6 bases, with 6 bases sitting between them. The chain carries TRBV7-3 and TRBJ2-1; no firm D call. The origin of this receptor is a human donor who had recovered from COVID-19. Material for sequencing was CD4+ T cells from blood, cultured in vitro. CDR3 loop: CASSFDTNEQFF. CDR3 DNA sequence: TGTGCCAGCAGCTTTGACACCAATGAGCAGTTCTTC.